One sample yielded the 25 T cell receptor beta chains listed below, sequenced in a study of blood T cell repertoires in COVID-19. Repertoires were generated with immunoSEQ multiplex PCR, while TCRdb's copy carries only in-frame clones and drops some. Of fewer than 300,000 clones listed, over 75% are singletons. Input material: peripheral blood. Every receptor here comes from a woman in her forties or fifties with acute or convalescent COVID-19.

This clone was counted a single time. This chain joins TRBV2 and TRBJ2-7; TRBD1 is a possible D gene (6 bases). Looked up from germline, CDR1 is SNHLY and CDR2 is FYNNEI. V was shortened by 6 bases and J by 7 bases, with 10 bases between the two germline ends. The CDR3 loop spans 11 amino acids. The CDR3 is CASSRTDEQYF. For the CDR3, the DNA is TGTGCCAGCAGCCGGACAGATGAGCAGTACTTC.

The rearrangement links TRBV27 to TRBJ1-2; weak D call: TRBD1 (5 bases). V lost 6 bases and J 3 bases, leaving 14 bases between the germline ends. From germline, CDR1 is MNHEY and CDR2 SMNVEV (reference sequence). The CDR3 extends over 14 amino acids. The CDR3 protein is CASRPSGGYYGYTF. The CDR3 DNA sequence: TGTGCCAGCAGACCCAGTGGGGGGTACTATGGCTACACCTTC.

The chain carries TRBV21-1 and TRBJ2-3; TRBD2, the table's D call, was not compared with the DNA. TRBV21-1 is recorded as a pseudogene. The CDR3 totals 16 residues. This chain's CDR3 is CASRREGNRSGDTQYF. The CDR3 nucleotides read TGTGCCAGTAGAAGGGAGGGCAATCGAAGTGGAGATACGCAGTATTTT.

J is TRBJ2-1 and V is TRBV2; 13 nucleotides line up with TRBD2. V was clipped by 2 bases and J by 4 bases; unmatched bases: 5. The CDR3 is 17 amino acids. CDR1 and CDR2 (germline): SNHLY, FYNNEI. The CDR3 region has the DNA TGTGCCAGCAGTGAATCGGGACTAGCGGGACTTTACAATGAGCAGTTCTTC. This sequence encodes CASSESGLAGLYNEQFF. The complete variable domain, with remaining parts taken from reference TRBV2 and TRBJ2-1, reads EPEVTQTPSHQVTQMGQEVILRCVPISNHLYFYWYRQILGQKVEFLVSFYNNEISEKSEIFDDQFSVERPDGSNFTLKIRSTKLEDSAMYFCASSESGLAGLYNEQFFGPGTRLTVL.

V and J are TRBV18 and TRBJ2-3; maybe TRBD1 (5 bases). CDR1 and CDR2 from the germline V gene are KGHSH and LQKENI. Trimming left V 3 bases short and J 2 bases short, with 12 bases between. The CDR3 extends over 15 amino acids. The CDR3 DNA reads TGTGCCAGCTCACCGCAACAGGAGTTCACAGATACGCAGTATTTT. Amino acids: CASSPQQEFTDTQYF.

This chain uses TRBV7-8 with TRBJ1-2; 11 nucleotides align to TRBD1. V lost 3 bases to trimming and J lost 4 bases; unmatched junction nucleotides: 4. This CDR3 is built from 15 residues. Germline lookup yields CDR1 SGHVS and CDR2 FQNEAQ. The CDR3 DNA sequence: TGTGCCAGCAGCTTGGGGACAGGGGGAGTCTATGGCTACACCTTC. This sequence encodes CASSLGTGGVYGYTF.

In its sample, this clone was seen a few times. The rearrangement joins TRBV3-1 (or the pseudogene TRBV3-2) to TRBJ1-1; D gene ambiguous. CDR1 is LGHDT, CDR2 YNNKEL, per germline (reference sequence). The CDR3 contains 13 residues. V was trimmed by 6 bases and J by 1 base, leaving 9 bases between them. CDR3 residues: CASSRHQNTEAFF. The CDR3 DNA reads TGTGCCAGCAGTAGACACCAGAACACTGAAGCTTTCTTT.

The rearrangement uses TRBV3-1 (or the pseudogene TRBV3-2) and TRBJ2-3; D may be TRBD2 (6 bases). Germline lookup yields CDR1 LGHDT and CDR2 YNNKEL (reference sequence). The CDR3 has 15 residues. Trimming removed 4 bases from V and 7 bases from J, with 18 bases in between. The CDR3 reads CASSLLLAGLNTQYF. In DNA, the CDR3 is TGTGCCAGCAGCCTGTTACTAGCAGGTTTAAATACGCAGTATTTT.

V gene TRBV29-1 combines with J gene TRBJ2-1, with D maybe TRBD1 (6 bases). V gave up 6 bases and J gave up 7 bases, with 25 bases separating them. The germline CDR1 and CDR2 sequences are SQVTM and ANQGSEA. The length of the CDR3 is 16 residues. The CDR3 DNA sequence: TGCAGCGTCCAGGGGTATGGACAGTCATTGCTGAATGAGCAGTTCTTC. It yields the protein CSVQGYGQSLLNEQFF.

This chain links TRBV6-5 with TRBJ2-7; the D gene is possibly TRBD1 (6 bases). V lost 4 bases and J lost 0, with 13 bases in between. Germline V gene sequence: CDR1 MNHEY, CDR2 SVGAGI. This CDR3 spans 15 amino acids. DNA for the CDR3: TGTGCCAGCAGTTCATCAACAGGGCTCTCCTACGAGCAGTACTTC. Translation gives CASSSSTGLSYEQYF.

The chain joins TRBV28 to TRBJ1-6, with D possibly TRBD1 on 5 matching bases. Germline CDR1 MDHEN, CDR2 SYDVKM. This CDR3 region has 14 residues. V shed 3 bases and J shed 10 bases, with 13 bases lying between them. The DNA for the CDR3 is TGTGCCAGCAGTTTGCGGCGGAGGGACTCACCCCTCCACTTT. Translation: CASSLRRRDSPLHF.

This rearrangement joins TRBV18 to TRBJ1-1; D is ambiguous. The CDR3 runs to 15 residues. Germline loops: CDR1 KGHSH, CDR2 LQKENI. The V end was cut by 0 bases, the J end by 0 bases, with 8 bases between. The CDR3 DNA reads TGTGCCAGCTCACCACCGTCTAGGATGAACACTGAAGCTTTCTTT. Translating gives CASSPPSRMNTEAFF. The full variable domain, with the rest looked up from reference TRBV18 and TRBJ1-1, is NAGVMQNPRHLVRRRGQEARLRCSPMKGHSHVYWYRQLPEEGLKFMVYLQKENIIDESGMPKERFSAEFPKEGPSILRIQQVVRGDSAAYFCASSPPSRMNTEAFFGQGTRLTVV.

This chain links TRBV28 with TRBJ2-5; the match to TRBD2 covers 11 bases. CDR3 length: 16 amino acids. CDR1 and CDR2 (germline): MDHEN, SYDVKM. J lost 5 bases, V lost 4 bases, and 9 bases had no gene match. The CDR3 nucleotides read TGTGCCAGCAGTTCAGCGGGGACTAGCGGTCGGGAGACCCAGTACTTC. Protein product: CASSSAGTSGRETQYF.

This clone was seen only once. The CDR3 DNA sequence: TGTGCCAGCAGCCTATGGGCCAAAACCTACGAGCAGTACTTC. It encodes CASSLWAKTYEQYF. The V gene is TRBV7-2, the J gene TRBJ2-7; D is uncertain. There are 14 residues in the CDR3. Germline lookup yields CDR1 SGHTA and CDR2 FQGNSA. The V end was cut by 5 bases, the J end by 2 bases, with 13 bases between.

This clone was detected once. This chain uses TRBV6-5 with TRBJ2-7; D not resolved. This CDR3 spans 13 amino acids. Trimming removed 2 bases from V and 12 bases from J, with 17 bases in between. From germline, CDR1 is MNHEY and CDR2 SVGAGI. The DNA of the CDR3 is TGTGCCAGCAGTTACGACTCCGACCGGTTTCGGTACTTC. This encodes CASSYDSDRFRYF.

The chain recombines TRBV9 with TRBJ2-7, with 7 nucleotides matching TRBD2. CDR1 and CDR2 from the germline V gene are SGDLS and YYNGEE. V lost 0 bases, J lost 2 bases, and 2 bases stayed unmatched. This CDR3 has 14 residues. CDR3 sequence (DNA): TGTGCCAGCAGCGTAGGGGAGGGCCCCTACGAGCAGTACTTC. It specifies CASSVGEGPYEQYF. The full variable domain, completed using reference TRBV9 and TRBJ2-7, is DSGVTQTPKHLITATGQRVTLRCSPRSGDLSVYWYQQSLDQGLQFLIQYYNGEERAKGNILERFSAQQFPDLHSELNLSSLELGDSALYFCASSVGEGPYEQYFGPGTRLTVT.

The chain uses TRBV29-1 and TRBJ1-1, with 8 bases lining up with TRBD1. J lost 5 bases, V lost 4 bases, and 6 bases had no gene match. The CDR3 length is 13 residues. From germline, CDR1 is SQVTM and CDR2 ANQGSEA. The CDR3 nucleotides are TGCAGCGTTGTGGGACAGGTACGAACTGAAGCTTTCTTT. This encodes CSVVGQVRTEAFF.

The CDR3 DNA reads as TGTGCCAGCATCCTGAATGGGGCAGTTAGCAATCAGCCCCAGCATTTT. Amino acid sequence: CASILNGAVSNQPQHF. J is TRBJ1-5 and V is TRBV28; D might be TRBD1 (5 bases). V was pared by 7 bases and J by 0 bases, with 16 bases between. Germline V CDR1 and CDR2: MDHEN, SYDVKM. CDR3 length equals 16 residues.

V and J are TRBV16 and TRBJ1-4; TRBD1 matches 9 bases. Germline assignment: CDR1 KGHSY and CDR2 FQNENV. The CDR3 runs 16 residues. The V and J ends lost 6 bases and 3 bases, in that order; junction bases with no gene match: 8. CDR3 nucleotide sequence: TGTGCCAGCAGAACGGGACAGGGCGCAGCTAATGAAAAACTGTTTTTT. It encodes CASRTGQGAANEKLFF.

The chain carries TRBV11-1 and TRBJ2-1, with 15 bases matching TRBD2. Germline V gives CDR1 SGHAT, CDR2 FQDESV (reference sequence). The CDR3 length is 15 residues. J lost 8 bases, V lost 5 bases, and 4 bases had no gene match. The DNA of the CDR3 is TGTGCCAGCAGCACGGGACTAGCGGGAGGATATGAGCAGTTCTTC. This encodes CASSTGLAGGYEQFF.

V and J are TRBV7-2 and TRBJ2-1; 12 bases match TRBD2. V dropped 5 bases and J dropped 4; count of bases not matched to a gene: 6. CDR3 length: 16 amino acids. CDR1 SGHTA and CDR2 FQGNSA come from the germline V gene. The CDR3 reads CASSLPGTSGYNEQFF. DNA of the CDR3: TGTGCCAGCAGCCTCCCCGGGACTAGCGGGTACAATGAGCAGTTCTTC.

The chain combines TRBV9 with TRBJ2-1, with D perhaps matching TRBD1 (7 bases). V was pared by 6 bases and J by 2 bases, with 18 bases between. This CDR3 is 16 amino acids long. Per the germline V gene, CDR1 is SGDLS and CDR2 is YYNGEE. The chain's CDR3 is CASTKGGQGAYNEQFF. The CDR3 DNA reads as TGTGCCAGCACCAAAGGGGGGCAGGGGGCCTACAATGAGCAGTTCTTC.

The chain couples TRBV30 to TRBJ2-1, with a possible D match to TRBD2 (7 bases). This CDR3 has 13 amino acids. Per the germline V gene, CDR1 is GTSNPN and CDR2 is SVGIG (reference sequence). V gave up 0 bases and J gave up 7 bases, with 10 bases separating them. CDR3 bases: TGTGCCTGGAGTGTGGGGGGGGCAAATGAGCAGTTCTTC. Translation: CAWSVGGANEQFF.

The chain links TRBV5-1 to TRBJ2-7; 8 bases map to TRBD2. J lost 2 bases, V lost 4 bases, and 8 bases had no gene match. Per the germline V gene, CDR1 is SGHRS and CDR2 is YFSETQ. There are 15 residues in the CDR3. The CDR3 region has the DNA TGCGCCAGCAGCACCACGGGGGGGACCGCCTACGAGCAGTACTTC. The encoded protein is CASSTTGGTAYEQYF.

The chain couples TRBV18 to TRBJ1-2, with a possible D match to TRBD1 (6 bases). The CDR3 is made up of 17 amino acids. V was shortened by 6 bases and J by 4 bases, with 24 bases between the two germline ends. Germline V CDR1 and CDR2: KGHSH, LQKENI. CDR3 amino acids: CASSLGSTGHLFYGYTF. For the CDR3, the DNA is TGTGCCAGCTCGCTGGGGAGTACGGGACACCTATTCTATGGCTACACCTTC.